Listed below are T cell receptor beta chains from one sample, sequenced in a study of blood T cell repertoires in COVID-19. The protocol was immunoSEQ multiplex PCR, while the TCRdb copy is restricted to in-frame clones and leaves out a portion. Of over 200,000 clones detected, approximately 83% appear once; the ten largest clones hold around 1.3%. Sample: peripheral blood. Receptors originate from a woman aged 25-40 years with COVID-19, enrolled during active disease. CDR3s include the opening cysteine and the closing phenylalanine or tryptophan. Fields, in order: V gene, J gene, clone size, D gene, CDR3 protein, CDR3 DNA. The D gene is left open where the match is weak. Size tells how often a clone was seen (once, few, many) or the class of an expanded clone, and some rows leave it out.

V: TRBV18; J: TRBJ2-5; size: -; D: -; CDR3: CASSPPLRTQYF; DNA: TGTGCCAGCTCACCCCCACTCCGGACCCAGTACTTC
V: TRBV7-9; J: TRBJ2-7; size: -; D: -; CDR3: CASSLDPASSYEQYF; DNA: TGTGCCAGCAGCTTAGACCCCGCTAGCTCCTACGAGCAGTACTTC
V: TRBV27; J: TRBJ2-1; size: -; D: TRBD1; CDR3: CASSPGTGREDEQFF; DNA: TGTGCCAGCAGTCCCGGGACAGGGAGGGAAGATGAGCAGTTCTTC
V: TRBV4-3; J: TRBJ1-4; size: -; D: -; CDR3: CASSQEGRRVYEKLFF; DNA: TGCGCCAGCAGCCAAGAGGGGCGGAGGGTTTATGAAAAACTGTTTTTT
V: TRBV27; J: TRBJ1-2; size: -; D: TRBD1; CDR3: CASSLAPGQGAYGYTF; DNA: TGTGCCAGCAGTTTAGCACCGGGACAGGGGGCTTATGGCTACACCTTC
V: TRBV19; J: TRBJ1-1; size: -; D: TRBD1; CDR3: CASSTWTGQRTEAFF; DNA: TGTGCCAGTAGTACTTGGACAGGGCAGAGAACTGAAGCTTTCTTT
V: TRBV28; J: TRBJ1-2; size: -; D: -; CDR3: CASRQDLYGYTF; DNA: TGTGCCAGCAGACAGGATCTCTATGGCTACACCTTC
V: TRBV21-1; J: TRBJ1-2; size: once; D: -; CDR3: CASTMFVGYTF; DNA: TGTGCCAGCACCATGTTTGTTGGCTACACCTTC
V: TRBV12-5; J: TRBJ2-2; size: -; D: -; CDR3: CASALVGSRTGELFF; DNA: TGTGCTAGTGCCCTTGTGGGTTCGCGGACCGGGGAGCTGTTTTTT
V: TRBV10-3; J: TRBJ1-1; size: -; D: TRBD1; CDR3: CAISEPTGTGVTEAFF; DNA: TGTGCCATCAGTGAGCCTACCGGGACAGGGGTTACTGAAGCTTTCTTT
V: TRBV7-9; J: TRBJ2-2; size: -; D: -; CDR3: CASSLLDSTGELFF; DNA: TGTGCCAGCAGCTTATTAGACAGCACCGGGGAGCTGTTTTTT
V: TRBV7-9; J: TRBJ1-1; size: -; D: -; CDR3: CASSSSVNTEAFF; DNA: TGTGCCAGCAGCTCTTCGGTCAACACTGAAGCTTTCTTT
V: TRBV19; J: TRBJ2-4; size: -; D: TRBD1; CDR3: CASSIGGGQGRGNIQYF; DNA: TGTGCCAGTAGTATAGGTGGGGGACAGGGTAGGGGAAACATTCAGTACTTC
V: TRBV18; J: TRBJ1-2; size: -; D: -; CDR3: CASSPENRLSSF; DNA: TGTGCCAGCTCACCGGAGAACAGGCTTTCTAGCTTC
V: TRBV4-3; J: TRBJ1-4; size: -; D: -; CDR3: CASSQDWGGSNEKLFF; DNA: TGCGCCAGCAGCCAAGATTGGGGGGGATCTAATGAAAAACTGTTTTTT
V: TRBV5-4; J: TRBJ1-2; size: -; D: TRBD1; CDR3: CASSIGQGALSYGYTF; DNA: TGTGCCAGCAGCATCGGACAGGGGGCGCTTAGCTATGGCTACACCTTC
V: TRBV5-1; J: TRBJ1-1; size: many; D: -; CDR3: CASSLALAGERSEAFF; DNA: TGCGCCAGCAGCTTGGCCTTAGCCGGGGAACGATCTGAAGCTTTCTTT
V: TRBV12-3/TRBV12-4; J: TRBJ1-1; size: -; D: -; CDR3: CASRTKATEAFF; DNA: TGTGCCAGCAGAACTAAGGCAACTGAAGCTTTCTTT
V: TRBV14; J: TRBJ2-4; size: -; D: -; CDR3: CASSETRGIQYF; DNA: TGTGCCAGCAGCGAAACTAGAGGCATTCAGTACTTC
V: TRBV5-4; J: TRBJ2-1; size: few; D: -; CDR3: CASSFNSAGNEQFF; DNA: TGTGCCAGCAGCTTTAATAGCGCGGGCAATGAGCAGTTCTTC
V: TRBV18; J: TRBJ1-2; size: -; D: TRBD1; CDR3: CASSPRQGVDGYTF; DNA: TGTGCCAGCTCACCGCGACAGGGGGTCGACGGCTACACCTTC
V: TRBV13; J: TRBJ1-2; size: once; D: TRBD1; CDR3: CASRPTGVYGYTF; DNA: TGTGCCAGCAGACCCACAGGGGTTTATGGCTACACCTTC
V: TRBV2; J: TRBJ1-1; size: -; D: -; CDR3: CASSEQAEAFF; DNA: TGTGCCAGCAGCGAGCAGGCTGAAGCTTTCTTT
V: TRBV5-6; J: TRBJ2-7; size: -; D: TRBD1; CDR3: CASTYRDRGQGEQYF; DNA: TGTGCCAGCACCTACCGCGACAGGGGGCAGGGCGAGCAGTACTTC
V: TRBV13; J: TRBJ1-4; size: -; D: -; CDR3: CASSLEAGPTTNEKLFF; DNA: TGTGCCAGCAGCTTAGAGGCAGGCCCAACAACTAATGAAAAACTGTTTTTT
V: TRBV5-1; J: TRBJ1-1; size: -; D: TRBD1; CDR3: CASSPTPGTENTEAFF; DNA: TGCGCCAGCAGCCCAACCCCCGGGACAGAGAACACTGAAGCTTTCTTT
V: TRBV19; J: TRBJ1-1; size: -; D: TRBD1; CDR3: CASNPGQGVSNTEAFF; DNA: TGTGCCAGTAACCCGGGACAGGGGGTTTCGAACACTGAAGCTTTCTTT
V: TRBV19; J: TRBJ1-2; size: once; D: -; CDR3: CASSLGEGRGYTF; DNA: TGTGCCAGTAGTCTCGGTGAGGGTCGGGGCTACACCTTC
V: TRBV5-6; J: TRBJ2-1; size: -; D: -; CDR3: CASSGGLATYNEQFF; DNA: TGTGCCAGCAGCGGAGGGCTAGCTACCTACAATGAGCAGTTCTTC
V: TRBV3-1/TRBV3-2; J: TRBJ1-2; size: -; D: -; CDR3: CASSHGTPSYGYTF; DNA: TGTGCCAGCAGCCATGGGACACCATCCTATGGCTACACCTTC
V: TRBV28; J: TRBJ1-2; size: -; D: TRBD1; CDR3: CATQVTGGLNYGYTF; DNA: TGTGCCACTCAAGTGACAGGGGGCCTTAACTATGGCTACACCTTC
V: TRBV7-9; J: TRBJ1-2; size: -; D: -; CDR3: CASSSTVGYTF; DNA: TGTGCCAGCAGCTCGACAGTTGGCTACACCTTC
V: TRBV18; J: TRBJ2-5; size: -; D: -; CDR3: CASSPEIDLQETQYF; DNA: TGTGCCAGCTCACCAGAGATCGATTTGCAAGAGACCCAGTACTTC
V: TRBV5-4; J: TRBJ1-5; size: -; D: -; CDR3: CASSLDGSNQPQHF; DNA: TGTGCCAGCAGCCTGGACGGTAGCAATCAGCCCCAGCATTTT
V: TRBV19; J: TRBJ2-5; size: -; D: TRBD1; CDR3: CASSQGARETQYF; DNA: TGTGCCAGTAGTCAGGGGGCGAGAGAGACCCAGTACTTC
V: TRBV20-1; J: TRBJ1-2; size: -; D: TRBD1; CDR3: CSASLQGAQNYGYTF; DNA: TGCAGTGCTAGTTTACAGGGGGCGCAGAACTATGGCTACACCTTC
V: TRBV15; J: TRBJ1-3; size: -; D: -; CDR3: CATSREAQHSSGNTIYF; DNA: TGTGCCACCAGCAGAGAAGCCCAGCACAGCTCTGGAAACACCATATATTTT
V: TRBV15; J: TRBJ1-2; size: -; D: TRBD1; CDR3: CATSFRQGLANYGYTF; DNA: TGTGCCACCAGCTTCCGACAGGGCCTAGCTAACTATGGCTACACCTTC
V: TRBV6-2/TRBV6-3; J: TRBJ2-5; size: -; D: TRBD1; CDR3: CASSSTGATKETQYF; DNA: TGTGCCAGCAGTTCGACAGGGGCTACTAAAGAGACCCAGTACTTC
V: TRBV6-5; J: TRBJ2-7; size: -; D: TRBD2; CDR3: CASSRGGTRSYEQYF; DNA: TGTGCCAGCAGTCGGGGGGGGACCAGGTCCTACGAGCAGTACTTC
V: TRBV15; J: TRBJ2-5; size: -; D: -; CDR3: CATSSIREAQETQYF; DNA: TGTGCCACCAGCAGTATCAGGGAGGCCCAAGAGACCCAGTACTTC
V: TRBV5-4; J: TRBJ1-2; size: once; D: -; CDR3: CASNFGGPITANYGYTF; DNA: TGTGCCAGCAATTTCGGGGGGCCCATTACCGCTAACTATGGCTACACCTTC
V: TRBV19; J: TRBJ1-1; size: -; D: -; CDR3: CASSPTGPEAFF; DNA: TGTGCCAGTAGTCCCACAGGCCCTGAAGCTTTCTTT
V: TRBV19; J: TRBJ2-7; size: -; D: -; CDR3: CASSIVTGLTYEQYF; DNA: TGTGCCAGTAGTATAGTGACAGGATTGACCTACGAGCAGTACTTC
V: TRBV6-2/TRBV6-3; J: TRBJ2-7; size: -; D: -; CDR3: CASSQDVGRTYEQYF; DNA: TGTGCCAGCAGTCAGGACGTGGGGAGGACCTACGAGCAGTACTTC
V: TRBV2; J: TRBJ2-2; size: -; D: TRBD1; CDR3: CASSDGQGAAGELFF; DNA: TGTGCCAGCAGTGACGGACAGGGGGCCGCCGGGGAGCTGTTTTTT
V: TRBV10-3; J: TRBJ2-7; size: -; D: -; CDR3: CATEAAGGRNEQYF; DNA: TGTGCCACCGAAGCCGCAGGAGGAAGGAACGAGCAGTACTTC
V: TRBV10-3; J: TRBJ2-7; size: -; D: -; CDR3: CAISPDIYEQYF; DNA: TGTGCCATCAGCCCCGACATCTACGAGCAGTACTTC
V: TRBV9; J: TRBJ1-1; size: -; D: -; CDR3: CASSPKGGAEAFF; DNA: TGTGCCAGCAGCCCTAAAGGGGGGGCTGAAGCTTTCTTT
V: TRBV6-4; J: TRBJ2-3; size: -; D: TRBD2; CDR3: CASSILAGGPDTQYF; DNA: TGTGCCAGCAGTATACTAGCGGGGGGGCCCGATACGCAGTATTTT
V: TRBV30; J: TRBJ2-5; size: -; D: TRBD1; CDR3: CAWSVGQSYQETQYF; DNA: TGTGCCTGGAGTGTGGGACAGTCGTACCAAGAGACCCAGTACTTC
V: TRBV24-1; J: TRBJ2-5; size: -; D: TRBD2; CDR3: CATSEGTSGRWETQYF; DNA: TGTGCCACCAGTGAGGGGACTAGCGGGAGGTGGGAGACCCAGTACTTC
V: TRBV2; J: TRBJ2-1; size: -; D: -; CDR3: CASSESVRAREQFF; DNA: TGTGCCAGCAGTGAATCGGTCAGGGCGCGAGAGCAGTTCTTC
V: TRBV9; J: TRBJ2-1; size: few; D: TRBD2; CDR3: CASSVEGLAINEQFF; DNA: TGTGCCAGCAGCGTAGAGGGACTAGCCATCAATGAGCAGTTCTTC
V: TRBV18; J: TRBJ1-1; size: -; D: TRBD1; CDR3: CASSPDRVNTEAFF; DNA: TGTGCCAGCTCTCCAGACAGGGTGAACACTGAAGCTTTCTTT
V: TRBV6-1; J: TRBJ2-7; size: -; D: TRBD1; CDR3: CASSEPGQALGEQYF; DNA: TGTGCCAGCAGTGAACCTGGACAGGCACTGGGGGAGCAGTACTTC
V: TRBV7-9; J: TRBJ1-1; size: once; D: -; CDR3: CASSLIWQNTEAFF; DNA: TGTGCCAGCAGTCTTATTTGGCAGAACACTGAAGCTTTCTTT